The TCR beta chain under discussion was sequenced for a study of T cell repertoires in cytomegalovirus infection. Study in general: In public TCR beta signatures, there were indications of both CMV infection and matching HLA type. General study points: Dominating the ex vivo response were TCR beta clonotypes that were CMV-specific and HLA-C-restricted. Using cumulative public TCR beta family frequency, the authors identified those who carried CMV together with the relevant HLA.

TCRdb redid the calling of the reads with MiXCR, one entry per CDR3 protein. The table lists fewer than 550,000 distinct CDR3 sequences, roughly 31% of them singletons. Turning to this clonotype: Its matching antigen is unknown.

The CDR3 length is 16 residues. V lost 6 bases and J 1 base, leaving 15 bases between the germline ends. Germline CDR1 MNHGY, CDR2 SAAAGT. The chain recombines TRBV6-8 with TRBJ2-2; no clear D gene. Material for sequencing was PBMCs. The receptor was isolated from a human donor in good health (CMV status not recorded). Some clones in this sample may be carry-over from other donors' samples. CDR3 bases: TGTGCCAGCAGCGAGACCCTAACTCGGAACACCGGGGAGCTGTTTTTT. Protein product: CASSETLTRNTGELFF.